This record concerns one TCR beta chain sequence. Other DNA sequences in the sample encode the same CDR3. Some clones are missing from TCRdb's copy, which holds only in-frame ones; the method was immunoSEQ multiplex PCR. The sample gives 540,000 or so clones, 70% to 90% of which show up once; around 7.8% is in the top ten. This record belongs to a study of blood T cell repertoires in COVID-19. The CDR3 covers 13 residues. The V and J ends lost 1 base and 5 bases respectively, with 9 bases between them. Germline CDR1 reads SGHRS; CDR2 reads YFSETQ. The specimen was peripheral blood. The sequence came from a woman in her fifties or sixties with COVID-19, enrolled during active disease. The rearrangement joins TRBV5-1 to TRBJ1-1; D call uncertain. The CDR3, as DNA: TGCGCCAGCAGCTTGATGGAGGGAACTGAAGCTTTCTTT. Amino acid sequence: CASSLMEGTEAFF.